This T cell receptor (beta chain) originates from a study of graft-versus-host responses after intestinal transplantation. Overall study: The recipients all started with anti-thymocyte globulin induction and then took tacrolimus and steroids for 2 to 3 years. Whole-study findings and limits: Peak circulating GvH clone levels tracked with early post-transplant HvG declines. There were GvH clones found in recipient marrow, and some of them appeared first in ileum or blood. Where graft-donor T cell macrochimerism was present, patients had high graft-versus-host to host-versus-graft clonal ratios in allografts.

Assay used: immunoSEQ multiplex PCR; TCRdb lists only in-frame clones, some missing. The table has tens of thousands of clones, approximately 94% seen once. With regard to this clone: Antigen: not known.

The CDR3 is 19 amino acids. This chain connects TRBV21-1 to TRBJ1-5; the table's D call, TRBD1, has no DNA check behind it. TRBJ2-3 explains the end of the DNA better; the J call may be wrong. TRBV21-1 is flagged as a pseudogene. This specimen consisted of PBMCs, obtained 156 days after intestinal transplant. The TCR comes from a human patient who received an intestinal transplant, so some T cells may come from the graft donor. DNA for the CDR3: TGTGCCAGCAGCAAAGACGTGGGACAGATTGTTTATAGCAATCAGCCCCAGTATTTT. It is translated as CASSKDVGQIVYSNQPQYF.